This is a list of T cell receptor beta chains from one sample in a study of blood T cell repertoires in COVID-19. Repertoires were generated with immunoSEQ multiplex PCR, while TCRdb's copy carries only in-frame clones and drops some. The sample has approximately 140,000 clones; roughly four fifths are singletons. The sample comprised peripheral blood. The receptors were sampled from a human donor with acute or convalescent COVID-19. The donor label of this sample is uncertain. Each CDR3 is given with its conserved first and last residue. The D gene is left open where the match is weak. Clone size is not always given. Where it is, it says once, few, many or a class for expanded clones.

v_gene: TRBV19
abundance: -
j_gene: TRBJ1-2
d_gene: TRBD1
CDR3aa: CASSIGGQGNYGYTF
CDR3nt: TGTGCCAGTAGTATAGGCGGACAGGGGAACTATGGCTACACCTTC

v_gene: TRBV5-1
abundance: -
j_gene: TRBJ2-1
d_gene: TRBD1
CDR3aa: CASSLDGTGARNEQFF
CDR3nt: TGCGCCAGCAGCTTGGATGGGACAGGGGCCAGGAATGAGCAGTTCTTC

v_gene: TRBV6-5
abundance: -
j_gene: TRBJ1-2
d_gene: -
CDR3aa: CASRITANYGYTF
CDR3nt: TGTGCCAGCAGAATCACAGCTAACTATGGCTACACCTTC

v_gene: TRBV9
abundance: -
j_gene: TRBJ1-3
d_gene: TRBD1
CDR3aa: CASSVGWDRASHSGNTIYF
CDR3nt: TGTGCCAGCAGCGTAGGATGGGACAGGGCCTCTCACTCTGGAAACACCATATATTTT

v_gene: TRBV30
abundance: once
j_gene: TRBJ1-1
d_gene: -
CDR3aa: CASGQQMNTEAFF
CDR3nt: TGTGCCTCAGGACAGCAAATGAACACTGAAGCTTTCTTT

v_gene: TRBV2
abundance: -
j_gene: TRBJ2-3
d_gene: -
CDR3aa: CASQTDTQYF
CDR3nt: TGTGCCAGCCAGACAGATACGCAGTATTTT

v_gene: TRBV7-2
abundance: -
j_gene: TRBJ1-2
d_gene: TRBD1
CDR3aa: CASSSRQGRRKNYGYTF
CDR3nt: TGTGCCAGCAGCTCAAGACAGGGAAGGAGGAAGAACTATGGCTACACCTTC

v_gene: TRBV11-1
abundance: -
j_gene: TRBJ1-1
d_gene: TRBD1
CDR3aa: CASTPQGSVNTEAFF
CDR3nt: TGTGCCAGCACCCCACAGGGGTCGGTGAACACTGAAGCTTTCTTT

v_gene: TRBV6-4
abundance: -
j_gene: TRBJ1-5
d_gene: -
CDR3aa: CASSPDSSNQPQHF
CDR3nt: TGTGCCAGCAGTCCTGACAGTAGCAATCAGCCCCAGCATTTT

v_gene: TRBV27
abundance: -
j_gene: TRBJ1-5
d_gene: -
CDR3aa: CASSLTDYSNQPQHF
CDR3nt: TGTGCCAGCAGTTTAACAGATTATAGCAATCAGCCCCAGCATTTT

v_gene: TRBV15
abundance: -
j_gene: TRBJ1-5
d_gene: -
CDR3aa: CATSPERAGYSNQPQHF
CDR3nt: TGTGCCACCAGCCCCGAAAGAGCCGGGTATAGCAATCAGCCCCAGCATTTT

v_gene: TRBV6-5
abundance: -
j_gene: TRBJ1-2
d_gene: -
CDR3aa: CASSSDSYGYTF
CDR3nt: TGTGCCAGCAGTTCCGACAGTTATGGCTACACCTTC

v_gene: TRBV6-5
abundance: -
j_gene: TRBJ1-4
d_gene: TRBD1
CDR3aa: CASSPTGGKLFF
CDR3nt: TGTGCCAGCAGTCCTACAGGGGGAAAACTGTTTTTT

v_gene: TRBV3-1/TRBV3-2
abundance: -
j_gene: TRBJ2-5
d_gene: -
CDR3aa: CASSQDRETQYF
CDR3nt: TGTGCCAGCAGCCAAGATCGAGAGACCCAGTACTTC

v_gene: TRBV6-1
abundance: few
j_gene: TRBJ2-7
d_gene: -
CDR3aa: CASSEYEKLHF
CDR3nt: TGTGCCAGCAGTGAATATGAGAAGCTCCACTTC

v_gene: TRBV25-1
abundance: -
j_gene: TRBJ2-7
d_gene: -
CDR3aa: CASRRNVGDEQYF
CDR3nt: TGTGCCAGCAGAAGGAACGTAGGGGACGAGCAGTACTTC

v_gene: TRBV2
abundance: few
j_gene: TRBJ2-7
d_gene: -
CDR3aa: CASSDAGSEQYF
CDR3nt: TGTGCCAGCAGCGACGCAGGCAGCGAGCAGTACTTC

v_gene: TRBV19
abundance: -
j_gene: TRBJ1-2
d_gene: TRBD1
CDR3aa: CASSMGTGGAGGYGYTF
CDR3nt: TGTGCCAGTAGTATGGGAACAGGGGGCGCGGGGGGCTATGGCTACACCTTC

v_gene: TRBV4-3
abundance: few
j_gene: TRBJ1-1
d_gene: -
CDR3aa: CASSLDGGPAFF
CDR3nt: TGCGCCAGCAGCCTTGACGGTGGGCCAGCTTTCTTT

v_gene: TRBV6-2/TRBV6-3
abundance: -
j_gene: TRBJ1-2
d_gene: TRBD1
CDR3aa: CASSSTQGSYGYTF
CDR3nt: TGTGCCAGCAGTTCGACACAGGGGTCCTATGGCTACACCTTC

v_gene: TRBV25-1
abundance: -
j_gene: TRBJ2-5
d_gene: -
CDR3aa: CASSEFDFQETQYF
CDR3nt: TGTGCCAGCAGTGAATTTGACTTTCAAGAGACCCAGTACTTC